This TCR beta chain came from a study of OX40 agonist ivuxolimab in advanced cancers. Study-level information: Patients got intravenous ivuxolimab at 0.01 to 10 mg/kg every 2 weeks.

Study outcomes and limitations: Low normalized clonal expansion also occurred in some nonresponding patients.

Notes on this clone: Its antigen remains unidentified.

V lost 2 bases, J lost 3 bases, and 7 bases stayed unmatched. This CDR3 is built from 15 residues. From germline, CDR1 is SGHNT and CDR2 YENEEA. TCRdb's table, derived via immunoSEQ multiplex PCR, lists solely in-frame clones and lacks some. In the table there are about 80,000 clones, about nine tenths of which are singletons. The V and J genes are TRBV11-3 and TRBJ2-7; 7 bases are shared with TRBD1. Sequencing used CD4+ or CD8+ T cells sorted from blood, obtained in a trial of the OX40 agonist ivuxolimab. This clonotype was obtained from an adult with an advanced solid tumor such as melanoma, head and neck, liver or kidney cancer. CDR3 sequence: CASSLQTGAIYEQYF. CDR3 sequence (DNA): TGTGCCAGCAGCTTACAAACAGGGGCGATCTACGAGCAGTACTTC.